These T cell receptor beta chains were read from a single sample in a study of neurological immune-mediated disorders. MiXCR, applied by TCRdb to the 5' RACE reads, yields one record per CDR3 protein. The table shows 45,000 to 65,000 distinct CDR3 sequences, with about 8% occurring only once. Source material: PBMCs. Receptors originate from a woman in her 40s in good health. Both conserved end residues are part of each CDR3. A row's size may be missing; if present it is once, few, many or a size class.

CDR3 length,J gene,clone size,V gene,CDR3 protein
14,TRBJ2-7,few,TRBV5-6,CASSPGGAIYEQYF
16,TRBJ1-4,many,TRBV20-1,CSVRRQEGAFREKLFF
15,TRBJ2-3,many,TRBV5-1,CASSLGGGGPDTQYF
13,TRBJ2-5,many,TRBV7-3,CASSRDREETQYF
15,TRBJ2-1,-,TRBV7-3,CASSRNTGPYNEQFF
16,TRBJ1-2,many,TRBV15,CATSRKTPGQNYGYTF
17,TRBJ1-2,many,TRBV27,CASSSLGGRDPDYGYTF
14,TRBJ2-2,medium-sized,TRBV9,CASSVNVNTGELFF
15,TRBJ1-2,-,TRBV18,CASSPAIDWGKGYTF
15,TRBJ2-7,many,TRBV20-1,CSARSPGAGSVEQYF
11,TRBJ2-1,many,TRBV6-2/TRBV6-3,CASSYTYEQFF
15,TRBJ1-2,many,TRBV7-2,CASSYLDGPFVGYTF
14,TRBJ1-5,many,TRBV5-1,CASSLEGAEGPQHF
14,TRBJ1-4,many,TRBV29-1,CSVEAGHQQEKLFF
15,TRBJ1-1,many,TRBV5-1,CASSGGTGALTEAFF
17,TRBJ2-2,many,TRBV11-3,CASSSRFGVANTGELFF
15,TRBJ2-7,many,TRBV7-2,CASSQGRDRAYEQYF
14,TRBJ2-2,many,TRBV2,CASTGTGDTGELFF
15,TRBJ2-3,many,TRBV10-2,CASSRGGQGTDTQYF
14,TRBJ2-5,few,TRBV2,CASGVQGNGETQYF
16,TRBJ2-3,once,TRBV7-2,CASSLDERELADTQYF
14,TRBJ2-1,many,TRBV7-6,CASSSRGADNEQFF
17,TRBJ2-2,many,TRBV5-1,CASSPSGGGARTGELFF
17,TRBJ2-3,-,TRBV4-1,CASSRGPTVDSTDTQYF
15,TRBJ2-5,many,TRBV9,CASSVRDLPQETQYF
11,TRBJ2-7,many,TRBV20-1,CSATGKGEQYF
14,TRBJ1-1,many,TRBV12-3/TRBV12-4,CASSFRQADTEAFF
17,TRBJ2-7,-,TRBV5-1,CASSPGVQGGTIYEQYF
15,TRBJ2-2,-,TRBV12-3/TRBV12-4,CASSRQGANTGELFF
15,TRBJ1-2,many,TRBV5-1,CASSPERPALYGYTF
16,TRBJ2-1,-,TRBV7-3,CASSPLGGFSYNEQFF
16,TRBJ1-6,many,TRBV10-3,CAISESRGKSGSPLHF
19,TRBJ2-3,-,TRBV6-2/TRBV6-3,CVSSYWREGRLLSTDTQYF
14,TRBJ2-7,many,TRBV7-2,CASSVSGGPYEQYF
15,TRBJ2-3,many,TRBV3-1,CASSQTERTRDTQYF
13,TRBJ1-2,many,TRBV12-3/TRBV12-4,CASSLALTYGYTF
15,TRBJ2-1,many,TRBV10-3,CAISEPSVYGNEQFF
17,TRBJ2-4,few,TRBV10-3,CAISESPGAGAKNIQYF
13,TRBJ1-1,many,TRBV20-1,CSAWDTGRTEAFF
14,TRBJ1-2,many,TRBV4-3,CASSRSGTGKPYTF
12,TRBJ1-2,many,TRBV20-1,CSADRGHGGYTF
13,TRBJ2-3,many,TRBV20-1,CSGGGHSTDTQYF
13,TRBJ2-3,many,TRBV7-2,CASSFGGGDTQYF
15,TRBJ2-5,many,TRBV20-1,CSAYGRGLASETQYF
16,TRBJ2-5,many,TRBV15,CATSRTRGSEVETQYF
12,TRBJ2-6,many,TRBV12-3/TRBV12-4,CASSSGHNVLTF
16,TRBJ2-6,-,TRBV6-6,CASSYPRPSGANVLTF
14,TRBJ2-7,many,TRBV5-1,CASSLATSGLEQYF
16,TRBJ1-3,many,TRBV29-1,CSVQLYRGSSGNTIYF
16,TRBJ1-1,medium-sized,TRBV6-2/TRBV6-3,CASSYERKWANTEAFF
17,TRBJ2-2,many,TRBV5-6,CASSMRAGVGGTGELFF